The 30 T cell receptor beta chains below come from one sample, sequenced in a study of T-cell reconstitution after alpha-beta-depleted transplantation in children. The TCRbeta library was prepared with unique molecular identifiers. A single record per CDR3 protein comes from TCRdb applying MiXCR to the PCR reads. The sample has some 830,000 distinct CDR3 sequences, 15% to 20% seen once; the top ten hold approximately 4.5%. Material: PBMCs, mostly from graft donor cells, obtained 360 days after TCRalphabeta/CD19-depleted stem cell transplant. Receptor source: a male patient under 18 who had a stem cell transplant for acute lymphoblastic leukemia, so the T cells may come from the graft donor.

A few counts support this clonotype. This chain uses TRBV5-1 with TRBJ2-3, with TRBD2 identical over 9 bases. The CDR3 totals 21 residues. Trimming cost V 4 bases and J 1 base; bases outside gene matches: 22. Looked up from germline, CDR1 is SGHRS and CDR2 is YFSETQ. The CDR3 region has the DNA TGCGCCAGCAGCCAAGGGATCGGACTAGCGCCCACTGGAAGAGGCACAGATACGCAGTATTTT. Translating gives CASSQGIGLAPTGRGTDTQYF. Complete variable domain (other parts from reference TRBV5-1 and TRBJ2-3): KAGVTQTPRYLIKTRGQQVTLSCSPISGHRSVSWYQQTPGQGLQFLFEYFSETQRNKGNFPGRFSGRQFSNSRSEMNVSTLELGDSALYLCASSQGIGLAPTGRGTDTQYFGPGTRLTVL.

This clonotype came up a few times. V usage is TRBV20-1 and J usage is TRBJ2-1; perhaps TRBD2 as D (5 bases). This CDR3 region has 16 residues. Germline CDR1 is DFQATT and CDR2 is SNEGSKA (reference sequence). V lost 0 bases, J lost 0 bases, and 12 bases lay in between. CDR3 in DNA: TGCAGTGCTAGAGAAGGCGGGTCACCCTCCTACAATGAGCAGTTCTTC. Its translation is CSAREGGSPSYNEQFF.

This clonotype was found a few times. The CDR3 loop reads CASSVGAERYEQYF. The CDR3 nucleotides are TGTGCCAGCAGCGTAGGAGCGGAGCGCTACGAGCAGTACTTC. The J gene is TRBJ2-7, the V gene TRBV9; weak D call: TRBD2 (5 bases). Trimming stripped 0 bases from V and 3 bases from J, with 10 bases between. The length of the CDR3 is 14 residues. The germline V gene encodes CDR1 SGDLS and CDR2 YYNGEE.

In its sample, this clonotype was seen a few times. The chain employs TRBV21-1 and TRBJ2-7; TRBD1, as called in the table, went unchecked against the DNA. TRBV21-1 is flagged as a pseudogene. CDR3 length equals 13 residues. CDR3 region: CASCNPWAYEQYF. CDR3 nucleotides: TGTGCCAGCTGTAACCCCTGGGCCTACGAGCAGTACTTC.

In this sample, this clonotype turned up once. V gene TRBV11-2 combines with J gene TRBJ2-1; 7 bases are shared with TRBD1. The CDR3 runs 14 residues. Germline loops: CDR1 SGHAT, CDR2 FQNNGV. Trimming at V came to 4 bases and at J to 6 bases, leaving 6 bases not matched to a gene. CDR3 coding DNA: TGTGCCAGCAGCTCTCTGGACAGGCTCAATGAGCAGTTCTTC. Protein: CASSSLDRLNEQFF.

The chain links TRBV9 to TRBJ1-4, with TRBD1 as a possible D gene (6 bases). The CDR3 consists of 14 residues. Germline V lookup: CDR1 SGDLS, CDR2 YYNGEE. V was pared by 4 bases and J by 5 bases, with 12 bases between. The CDR3: CASSYGGTNEKLFF. CDR3 DNA: TGTGCCAGCAGCTACGGAGGGACAAATGAAAAACTGTTTTTT.

This clonotype turned up a few times. The V call is TRBV4-1, the J call TRBJ2-5, with TRBD1 matching over 7 bases. CDR1 MGHRA and CDR2 YSYEKL come from the germline V gene. V was pared by 6 bases and J by 1 base, with 5 bases of the junction left unmatched. The length of the CDR3 is 14 residues. The CDR3 sequence: CASRLRTGQETQYF. In nucleotides, the CDR3 is TGCGCCAGCAGGCTTCGGACAGGCCAAGAGACCCAGTACTTC.

This sequence joins TRBV27 and TRBJ2-7, with 9 positions matching TRBD1. Germline V CDR1 and CDR2: MNHEY, SMNVEV (reference sequence). Unmatched junction bases numbered 16, after V lost 5 bases and J lost 5 bases. CDR3 length equals 17 residues. CDR3 sequence reads: CASSPLWGQGGRHEQYF. CDR3 in DNA: TGTGCCAGCAGTCCCTTATGGGGACAGGGAGGTAGGCACGAGCAGTACTTC.

The CDR3 sequence is CASSSDRGLRAQYF. DNA for the CDR3: TGTGCCAGCAGCTCCGACAGGGGACTGAGGGCTCAGTACTTC. V and J are TRBV7-3 and TRBJ2-5; 8 bases fit TRBD1. CDR3 length: 14 residues. V shed 4 bases, J shed 11 bases, and the junction held 12 bases outside the gene matches. CDR1 SGHTA and CDR2 FQGTGA come from the germline V gene.

This clonotype was seen a few times. The chain recombines TRBV24-1 with TRBJ2-3, with TRBD1 matching over 7 bases. CDR3 length: 12 amino acids. Trimming removed 7 bases from V and 3 bases from J; junction bases left unmatched: 0. Germline CDR1 is KGHDR and CDR2 is SFDVKD. The DNA for the CDR3 is TGTGCCACCAGACAGGGGACAGATACGCAGTATTTT. Residues: CATRQGTDTQYF.

The chain combines TRBV7-9 with TRBJ2-1; a weak D match, TRBD2 (6 bases). Germline V lookup: CDR1 SEHNR, CDR2 FQNEAQ (reference sequence). The CDR3 extends over 15 amino acids. The V end lost 5 bases, the J end lost 8 bases, and 19 bases lay between the germline ends. CDR3 sequence reads: CASSLISAREDEQFF. Written as DNA, the CDR3 is TGTGCCAGCAGCCTCATTTCCGCTAGGGAGGATGAGCAGTTCTTC.

This clonotype was recorded a few times. The chain recombines TRBV20-1 with TRBJ2-7; D gene ambiguous. Germline V gives CDR1 DFQATT, CDR2 SNEGSKA (reference sequence). The V gene lost 5 bases and the J gene lost 6 bases, with 11 bases spanning the gap. CDR3 length: 11 amino acids. In DNA form, the CDR3 reads TGCAGTGCTGACCAGCCACTCGAGCAGTACTTC. Protein sequence: CSADQPLEQYF.

This clonotype was recorded at least ten times. The chain uses TRBV5-1 and TRBJ2-7; D is uncertain. The CDR3 totals 13 residues. V gave up 7 bases and J gave up 4 bases, with 15 bases separating them. Germline V gene data show CDR1 as SGHRS and CDR2 as YFSETQ. CDR3 DNA sequence: TGCGCCAGCCAGCTGAGTTTCTCTTACGAGCAGTACTTC. Encoded protein: CASQLSFSYEQYF. Using reference TRBV5-1 and TRBJ2-7 for the parts outside the CDR3, the full variable domain is KAGVTQTPRYLIKTRGQQVTLSCSPISGHRSVSWYQQTPGQGLQFLFEYFSETQRNKGNFPGRFSGRQFSNSRSEMNVSTLELGDSALYLCASQLSFSYEQYFGPGTRLTVT.

The chain employs TRBV5-8 and TRBJ1-1, with unresolved D. V was trimmed by 4 bases and J by 2 bases, leaving 15 bases between them. CDR3 length equals 15 residues. Germline loops: CDR1 SGHTS, CDR2 YDEGEE. CDR3 in DNA: TGTGCCAGCAGCATATACTCCTTGTTCAACACTGAAGCTTTCTTT. This codes for CASSIYSLFNTEAFF.

This clonotype appeared a few times. J is TRBJ2-7 and V is TRBV5-1; 7 nucleotides agree with TRBD1. Germline CDR1 is SGHRS and CDR2 is YFSETQ. The CDR3 length is 15 residues. Trimming removed 0 bases from V and 3 bases from J; junction bases left unmatched: 6. CDR3 in DNA: TGCGCCAGCAGCTTGGCATTGGGACAGAACTACGAGCAGTACTTC. Protein sequence: CASSLALGQNYEQYF.

The genes are TRBV6-5 and TRBJ2-3, with 10 positions matching TRBD2. Germline V lookup: CDR1 MNHEY, CDR2 SVGAGI. The length of the CDR3 is 18 residues. V was pared by 1 base and J by 0 bases, with 7 bases of the junction left unmatched. The CDR3 here is CASSYLPSGRPSTDTQYF. CDR3 sequence (DNA): TGTGCCAGCAGTTACTTGCCTAGCGGGAGACCCAGCACAGATACGCAGTATTTT.

This clonotype has just a few counts. The chain joins TRBV11-3 to TRBJ2-3; D ambiguous. This CDR3 region has 13 residues. V was pared by 6 bases and J by 5 bases, with 12 bases between. The germline gives CDR1 SGHNT, CDR2 YENEEA. The CDR3 DNA follows: TGTGCCAGCAGTCCCCCCTGGGAAGATACGCAGTATTTT. Residues: CASSPPWEDTQYF. The entire variable domain, with the rest obtained from reference TRBV11-3 and TRBJ2-3, is as follows: EAGVVQSPRYKIIEKKQPVAFWCNPISGHNTLYWYLQNLGQGPELLIRYENEEAVDDSQLPKDRFSAERLKGVDSTLKIQPAELGDSAVYLCASSPPWEDTQYFGPGTRLTVL.

The chain joins TRBV19 to TRBJ1-4; no definite D call. Germline-derived CDR1 and CDR2 are LNHDA and SQIVND (reference sequence). Trimming cost V 8 bases and J 0 bases, with 13 bases left between them. The CDR3 length is 15 residues. The CDR3 loop reads CASAGRLATNEKLFF. The CDR3 nucleotides read TGTGCCAGTGCCGGAAGACTTGCAACTAATGAAAAACTGTTTTTT.

Only a few counts were recorded for this clonotype. This sequence joins TRBV12-5 and TRBJ2-3; D ambiguous. Germline-derived CDR1 and CDR2 are LGHNT and FRNRAP. V was cut by 7 bases and J by 0 bases, with 20 bases left in between. The CDR3 contains 17 residues. The CDR3 region is CASAFSPRISSTDTQYF. For the CDR3, the DNA is TGTGCTAGTGCATTCTCCCCACGTATTAGTAGCACAGATACGCAGTATTTT.

In its sample, this clonotype was seen many times. The CDR3 reads CASFALTGELFF. In nucleotides, the CDR3 is TGCGCCAGCTTCGCGCTGACCGGGGAGCTGTTTTTT. This chain connects TRBV5-1 to TRBJ2-2; D ambiguous. Germline V lookup: CDR1 SGHRS, CDR2 YFSETQ. CDR3 length equals 12 residues. V lost 7 bases, J lost 5 bases, and 9 bases lay in between.

The chain joins TRBV18 to TRBJ2-2; D unresolved. Trimming shortened V by 1 base and J by 1 base, and 10 bases separated the two germline ends. The CDR3 totals 16 residues. CDR1 is KGHSH, CDR2 LQKENI, per germline. This CDR3 is CASSPQLRLNTGELFF. CDR3 coding DNA: TGTGCCAGCTCACCACAATTGCGCCTGAACACCGGGGAGCTGTTTTTT.

This clonotype was seen a few times. This rearrangement joins TRBV6-5 to TRBJ2-1, with TRBD2 identical over 10 bases. The CDR3 has 15 amino acids. V lost 2 bases and J lost 5; bases outside the gene matches: 3. CDR1 is MNHEY, CDR2 SVGAGI, per germline. CDR3 sequence (DNA): TGTGCCAGCAGTTACACCGGGACTAGCGACAATGAGCAGTTCTTC. It translates to CASSYTGTSDNEQFF.

DNA for the CDR3: TGTGCCAGCAGCCAACTCTTAGAGACCCTCTCCTACAATGAGCAGTTCTTC. Translation gives CASSQLLETLSYNEQFF. This sequence joins TRBV4-2 and TRBJ2-1; D gene ambiguous. The germline CDR1 and CDR2 sequences are LGHNA and YNFKEQ. The length of the CDR3 is 17 residues. With 2 bases removed from V and 0 bases from J, the gap between germline ends came to 14 bases.

This clonotype occurred a few times. This chain links TRBV27 with TRBJ2-2; 11 nucleotides line up with TRBD1. The CDR3 contains 14 residues. V shed 7 bases and J 8 bases; nucleotides not matched to a gene: 6. Germline CDR1 reads MNHEY; CDR2 reads SMNVEV (reference sequence). This CDR3 reads CASTRTGGWGELFF. CDR3 DNA: TGTGCCAGCACCCGGACAGGGGGCTGGGGGGAGCTGTTTTTT.

The chain uses TRBV5-1 and TRBJ2-7; 7 nucleotides agree with TRBD2. Germline trimming cut 0 bases from V and 4 bases from J; bases unmatched to any gene: 4. This CDR3 contains 14 residues. Germline CDR1 is SGHRS and CDR2 is YFSETQ. Here the CDR3 DNA reads TGCGCCAGCAGCTTGGGGAGTAGCGGGTACGAGCAGTACTTC. Protein: CASSLGSSGYEQYF.

Ten or more counts support this clonotype. J is TRBJ1-3 and V is TRBV12-3 or TRBV12-4; 7 positions agree with TRBD1. This CDR3 is built from 14 residues. With 10 bases clipped from V and 0 bases from J, the junction kept 6 bases outside the gene matches. CDR3 residues: CATRGQISGNTIYF. DNA for the CDR3: TGTGCCACCCGGGGACAGATCTCTGGAAACACCATATATTTT.

V usage is TRBV29-1 and J usage is TRBJ1-1, with D perhaps matching TRBD1 (6 bases). The CDR3 extends over 11 amino acids. V was trimmed by 7 bases and J by 5 bases, leaving 11 bases between them. CDR1 is SQVTM and CDR2 is ANQGSEA in the germline V gene. As DNA, the CDR3 is TGCAGCGCCCCAGGGGTAACTGAAGCTTTCTTT. This encodes CSAPGVTEAFF.

This clonotype was seen a few times. The chain uses TRBV9 and TRBJ1-2, with 7 bases identical to TRBD1. V gave up 4 bases and J gave up 4 bases; unmatched junction bases: 16. This CDR3 has 17 amino acids. Germline V gene data show CDR1 as SGDLS and CDR2 as YYNGEE. CDR3 in DNA: TGTGCCAGCAGCAAAACCGGGACAGACGTACCCTTCTATGGCTACACCTTC. Residues: CASSKTGTDVPFYGYTF.

The chain joins TRBV20-1 to TRBJ2-1; 13 bases agree with TRBD2. The CDR3 length is 15 residues. V shed 3 bases and J 9 bases; nucleotides not matched to a gene: 8. CDR1 and CDR2 (germline): DFQATT, SNEGSKA (reference sequence). As DNA, the CDR3 is TGCAGTGCTAGCGATGGACTAGCGGGAGCCTCTGAGCAGTTCTTC. Protein: CSASDGLAGASEQFF.

This CDR3 reads CAWSITANTEAFF. CDR3 in DNA: TGTGCCTGGAGTATTACAGCGAACACTGAAGCTTTCTTT. This rearrangement joins TRBV30 to TRBJ1-1, with D hard to call. The V end lost 2 bases, the J end lost 1 base, and 8 bases lay between the germline ends. The CDR3 is 13 amino acids. The V gene's germline CDR1 is GTSNPN and CDR2 SVGIG (reference sequence).